These 17 T cell receptor beta chains originate from one sample sequenced in a study of cytomegalovirus exposure and HLA in healthy donors. It was with 60 Vbeta and 13 Jbeta primers that the PCR ran. Repertoires were generated with immunoSEQ multiplex PCR, while TCRdb's copy carries only in-frame clones and drops some. The table includes some 150,000 clones, 79% detected once. Sequencing was carried out using PBMCs. These receptor sequences come from a man aged 35 to 55 in good health and CMV-seronegative.

This clone occurred a few times. The V and J genes are TRBV5-4 and TRBJ2-7; no reliable D call. V dropped 7 bases and J dropped 0 bases, with 11 bases sitting between them. The CDR3 has 13 residues. CDR1 and CDR2 from the germline V gene are SGHNT and YYREEE (reference sequence). CDR3 nucleotides: TGTGCCAGCGGCGACCCTAGCTCCTACGAGCAGTACTTC. It is translated as CASGDPSSYEQYF.

This chain joins TRBV7-9 and TRBJ2-1; TRBD2 matches at 10 bases. With 1 base clipped from V and 4 bases from J, the junction kept 1 base outside the gene matches. In germline, CDR1 is SEHNR, CDR2 FQNEAQ (reference sequence). There are 15 residues in the CDR3. The CDR3 DNA is TGTGCCAGCAGCTTAGAAGCGGGAGGGTACAATGAGCAGTTCTTC. It translates to CASSLEAGGYNEQFF. Based on the CDR3 plus reference TRBV7-9 and TRBJ2-1, the full variable domain is DTGVSQNPRHKITKRGQNVTFRCDPISEHNRLYWYRQTLGQGPEFLTYFQNEAQLEKSRLLSDRFSAERPKGSFSTLEIQRTEQGDSAMYLCASSLEAGGYNEQFFGPGTRLTVL.

The J gene is TRBJ1-2, the V gene TRBV6-1; TRBD1 is a possible D gene (6 bases). Per the germline V gene, CDR1 is MNHNS and CDR2 is SASEGT. Trimming removed 6 bases at V and 8 bases at J, with 19 bases between. The CDR3 contains 14 residues. The CDR3 region is CASRASPGHSGYTF. The CDR3 DNA sequence: TGTGCCAGCAGAGCCAGCCCGGGACATTCAGGCTACACCTTC.

This chain uses TRBV5-6 with TRBJ2-5, with D possibly matching TRBD2 (6 bases). Germline V gene sequence: CDR1 SGHDT, CDR2 YYEEEE. Trimming shortened V by 4 bases and J by 5 bases, and 24 bases separated the two germline ends. This CDR3 is 17 amino acids long. The CDR3, as DNA: TGTGCCAGCAGCCAAATCGCGGGGCCCAAGGGTTGGGAGACCCAGTACTTC. Protein sequence: CASSQIAGPKGWETQYF.

V gene TRBV28 combines with J gene TRBJ1-1; perhaps TRBD1 as D (6 bases). Germline values: CDR1 MDHEN, CDR2 SYDVKM. Trimming took 5 bases from V and 9 from J, leaving 13 bases between them. The CDR3 totals 12 residues. CDR3 nucleotides: TGTGCCAGCAGTCCTCCACAGGGAAAAGCTTTCTTT. It encodes CASSPPQGKAFF. The whole variable domain, filled in from reference TRBV28 and TRBJ1-1, reads DVKVTQSSRYLVKRTGEKVFLECVQDMDHENMFWYRQDPGLGLRLIYFSYDVKMKEKGDIPEGYSVSREKKERFSLILESASTNQTSMYLCASSPPQGKAFFGQGTRLTVV.

The chain is built from TRBV27 and TRBJ1-2; 7 bases are shared with TRBD1. V shed 5 bases and J 8 bases; nucleotides not matched to a gene: 11. Germline V CDR1 and CDR2: MNHEY, SMNVEV (reference sequence). The length of the CDR3 is 14 residues. CDR3 DNA: TGTGCCAGCAGTCAAAGGGACAGCCGCGGGGGCTACACCTTC. This translates into CASSQRDSRGGYTF.

The chain employs TRBV21-1 and TRBJ2-1; the D call in the table, TRBD1, was not verified against the DNA. TRBV21-1 is a listed pseudogene. There are 20 residues in the CDR3. CDR3 amino acids: CASSKGRFAPDRGPKSPQFF. CDR3 nucleotides: TGTGCCAGCAGCAAAGGACGATTTGCCCCAGACAGGGGCCCTAAGTCGCCGCAGTTCTTC.

This clone was counted only a few times. This sequence joins TRBV19 and TRBJ2-7; 10 bases line up with TRBD2. The trim removed 6 bases at V and 1 base at J, leaving 3 bases unmatched. This CDR3 comprises 14 residues. CDR1 LNHDA and CDR2 SQIVND come from the germline V gene (reference sequence). The CDR3 spells CASSPGLASYEQYF. CDR3 in DNA: TGTGCCAGTAGCCCGGGACTAGCGTCCTACGAGCAGTACTTC.

This clone has more than one count but fewer than ten. The rearrangement links TRBV19 to TRBJ2-5, with TRBD2 matching over 11 bases. The V segment lost 6 bases and the J segment 4 bases; nucleotides outside the gene matches: 10. The germline CDR1 and CDR2 sequences are LNHDA and SQIVND (reference sequence). There are 16 residues in the CDR3. The CDR3 nucleotides read TGTGCCAGTAGCGAACTAGCGGGAGTTTTCGCAGAGACCCAGTACTTC. It translates to CASSELAGVFAETQYF.

V and J are TRBV19 and TRBJ2-2; unclear D gene. Germline loops: CDR1 LNHDA, CDR2 SQIVND (reference sequence). Between the trimmed V and J ends, which lost 9 bases and 0 bases, there was a span of 11 bases. This CDR3 has 14 residues. The CDR3 sequence is CASKGSANTGELFF. The CDR3 DNA is TGTGCCAGCAAAGGCAGCGCGAACACCGGGGAGCTGTTTTTT. The variable domain in full, completed from reference TRBV19 and TRBJ2-2, reads DGGITQSPKYLFRKEGQNVTLSCEQNLNHDAMYWYRQDPGQGLRLIYYSQIVNDFQKGDIAEGYSVSREKKESFPLTVTSAQKNPTAFYLCASKGSANTGELFFGEGSRLTVL.

This clone showed up just once. This sequence joins TRBV5-1 and TRBJ2-5; a possible D gene is TRBD2 (6 bases). Germline V gene sequence: CDR1 SGHRS, CDR2 YFSETQ. V lost 4 bases and J lost 4, with 17 bases in between. The CDR3 totals 15 residues. The CDR3 DNA follows: TGCGCCAGCAGCCTGGACGGGGGAAGGGGAGAGACCCAGTACTTC. Protein: CASSLDGGRGETQYF. Full variable domain (missing parts from reference TRBV5-1 and TRBJ2-5): KAGVTQTPRYLIKTRGQQVTLSCSPISGHRSVSWYQQTPGQGLQFLFEYFSETQRNKGNFPGRFSGRQFSNSRSEMNVSTLELGDSALYLCASSLDGGRGETQYFGPGTRLLVL.

The gene calls are TRBV5-4 and TRBJ2-3; 10 bases line up with TRBD2. Germline-derived CDR1 and CDR2 are SGHNT and YYREEE (reference sequence). J was trimmed by 4 bases and V by 4 bases; bases with no gene match: 3. This CDR3 comprises 14 residues. Here the CDR3 reads CASSIGLAADTQYF. In nucleotides, the CDR3 is TGTGCCAGCAGCATCGGACTAGCGGCAGATACGCAGTATTTT.

CDR3 sequence (DNA): TGTGCCAGCAGTTACTCAGCTGGGAACACCGGGGAGCTGTTTTTT. Translation gives CASSYSAGNTGELFF. The rearrangement uses TRBV6-5 and TRBJ2-2; D call uncertain. Germline V gives CDR1 MNHEY, CDR2 SVGAGI. V gave up 0 bases and J gave up 1 base, with 6 bases separating them. This CDR3 spans 15 amino acids.

The gene calls are TRBV5-1 and TRBJ2-1, with TRBD2 matching 8 bases. With V trimmed by 2 bases and J by 2 bases, 3 bases remained unmatched. Per the germline V gene, CDR1 is SGHRS and CDR2 is YFSETQ. The CDR3 is 15 residues long. The CDR3 nucleotides are TGCGCCAGCAGCTTAACGGGAGGGGCCTACAATGAGCAGTTCTTC. Amino acid sequence: CASSLTGGAYNEQFF.

This clone was detected only a few times. This chain links TRBV7-9 with TRBJ2-1, with 11 bases fitting TRBD2. The germline V gene encodes CDR1 SEHNR and CDR2 FQNEAQ (reference sequence). The ends lost 5 bases at V and 7 bases at J; junction bases unmatched: 7. This CDR3 is built from 15 residues. DNA of the CDR3: TGTGCCAGCAGCGTTACTAGCGGGAGCAAGAATGAGCAGTTCTTC. It yields the protein CASSVTSGSKNEQFF.

The chain employs TRBV28 and TRBJ1-1; 7 bases fit TRBD1. V was clipped by 6 bases and J by 6 bases; unmatched bases: 7. The germline CDR1 and CDR2 sequences are MDHEN and SYDVKM. The CDR3 runs 13 residues. CDR3 DNA sequence: TGTGCCAGCAGCCGTATCGGGACAGCTGAAGCTTTCTTT. Its protein is CASSRIGTAEAFF. The full variable domain, completed using reference TRBV28 and TRBJ1-1, is DVKVTQSSRYLVKRTGEKVFLECVQDMDHENMFWYRQDPGLGLRLIYFSYDVKMKEKGDIPEGYSVSREKKERFSLILESASTNQTSMYLCASSRIGTAEAFFGQGTRLTVV.

The chain links TRBV9 to TRBJ2-4; TRBD1 aligns across 9 bases. This CDR3 is 15 amino acids long. J lost 5 bases, V lost 4 bases, and 7 bases had no gene match. Germline CDR1 is SGDLS and CDR2 is YYNGEE. The CDR3 region is CASSPRTGAENIQYF. DNA of the CDR3: TGTGCCAGCAGCCCTAGGACAGGGGCGGAAAACATTCAGTACTTC.